This T cell receptor beta chain appears in the sequencing data of a study of shared clonotypes between healthy human individuals. TCRdb's table, derived via immunoSEQ multiplex PCR, lists solely in-frame clones and lacks some. The repertoire consists of about 490,000 clones, with less than 80% occurring once and the leading ten covering roughly 13%. The CDR3 spans 12 residues. Trimming took off 7 bases at V and 4 bases at J, with 14 bases between the two ends. From germline, CDR1 is SQVTM and CDR2 ANQGSEA. The origin of this receptor is a woman between 40 and 55 years old in good health. Some clones in this sample may be carry-over from other donors' samples. Sequenced: PBMCs. This sequence joins TRBV29-1 and TRBJ2-7, with D perhaps being TRBD1 or TRBD2 (6 bases each). This CDR3 reads CSGGGTWYEQYF. In DNA, the CDR3 is TGCAGCGGAGGGGGGACGTGGTACGAGCAGTACTTC.